This T cell receptor beta chain was sequenced during a study of T cell responses to AZD1222 COVID-19 vaccine. TCRdb's table, derived via immunoSEQ multiplex PCR, lists solely in-frame clones and lacks some. Of some 130,000 clones in the sample, 92% were seen once. General study findings and limits: Per reports, nearly half of all spike-specific TCRs target regions that are unmutated in variants.

V dropped 0 bases and J dropped 6 bases, with 21 bases sitting between them. CDR3 length: 18 residues. Germline-derived CDR1 and CDR2 are SGHTA and FQGNSA. A remark on this clone: Its antigen is unidentified.

The sequencing here drew on peripheral blood, taken 28 days after the second AZD1222 dose. The sequence came from an adult who received the AZD1222 COVID-19 vaccine. The gene calls are TRBV7-2 and TRBJ2-1; tentatively, D is TRBD2 (7 bases). CDR3 residues: CASSLAWKGGPSANEQFF. CDR3 coding DNA: TGTGCCAGCAGCTTAGCATGGAAGGGGGGGCCCTCCGCCAATGAGCAGTTCTTC.